This TCR beta chain was sequenced during a study of T cell responses to AZD1222 COVID-19 vaccine. The data were produced by immunoSEQ multiplex PCR, yet TCRdb's version contains in-frame clones alone and is incomplete. The data contain approximately 150,000 clones, roughly 92% of them seen just once; the ten biggest clones take up 2.3%. Sequences were derived from peripheral blood, sampled on day 0 of AZD1222 vaccination. The source of this sequence is an adult in good health.

The CDR3 region has the DNA TGCGCCAGCAGCTTCACAGGGGCTAGCACAGATACGCAGTATTTT. Encoded protein: CASSFTGASTDTQYF. The chain joins TRBV5-1 to TRBJ2-3; 7 positions agree with TRBD1. Germline V gene data show CDR1 as SGHRS and CDR2 as YFSETQ. J was trimmed by 0 bases and V by 2 bases; bases with no gene match: 3. The CDR3 totals 15 residues.